The rows below give T cell receptor beta chains drawn from one sample of a study of post-analysis software for immune sequencing data. TCRdb used MiXCR to reprocess the PCR reads, holding one entry per CDR3 protein. The table has 150,000 or so distinct CDR3 sequences, about 37% seen once. The sequences come from blood, collected after autologous hematopoietic stem cell transplantation. These receptor sequences come from a girl aged 10-17 years with multiple sclerosis. The CDR3 runs from the conserved cysteine through the conserved F or W. D genes are given only for firm matches. Rows give clone size only sometimes, using once, few, many, or a class for an expanded clone.

>13|TRBV27|-|TRBJ2-7|many
TGTGCCAGCAGTTTCCCCCCTTACTCCGAGCAGTACTTC
CASSFPPYSEQYF
>14|TRBV20-1|-|TRBJ2-5|-
TGCAGTGCTCCCCAGTCCAACCTGGGAGAGACCCAGTACTTC
CSAPQSNLGETQYF
>11|TRBV29-1|TRBD1|TRBJ2-1|few
TGCAGCGCCGACAGGGGCAATGAGCAGTTCTTC
CSADRGNEQFF
>15|TRBV6-6|-|TRBJ2-4|-
TGTGCCAGCAGACCTAGGGACTCCGGGGGAAACATTCAGTACTTC
CASRPRDSGGNIQYF
>16|TRBV6-1|TRBD2|TRBJ2-7|-
TGTGCCAGCCAGCCCTTTGGGAGGGCGGCCGCCTACGAGCAGTACTTC
CASQPFGRAAAYEQYF
>15|TRBV9|-|TRBJ2-1|many
TGTGCCAGCAGCCCCGGGACGAAGCCCTCCAATGAGCAGTTCTTC
CASSPGTKPSNEQFF
>11|TRBV12-3/TRBV12-4|-|TRBJ2-1|-
TGTGCCAGCACACCAGGTCATGAGCAGTTCTTC
CASTPGHEQFF
>17|TRBV6-1|TRBD2|TRBJ2-1|few
TGTGCCAGCAGGCCCGGACTAGCGGGAGGGCGGGGGAATGAGCAGTTCTTC
CASRPGLAGGRGNEQFF
>13|TRBV7-2|-|TRBJ2-7|-
TGTGCCAGCAGCCCCTTTCCAGGGGCCGAGCAGTACTTC
CASSPFPGAEQYF
>14|TRBV5-1|-|TRBJ1-1|-
TGCGCCAGCAGCCTACAGGGCATGAACACTGAAGCTTTCTTT
CASSLQGMNTEAFF
>15|TRBV7-8|-|TRBJ2-1|few
TGTGCCAGCAGCTTTCAAGGACAATCTTACAATGAGCAGTTCTTC
CASSFQGQSYNEQFF
>14|TRBV12-3/TRBV12-4|-|TRBJ1-1|few
TGTGCCAGCAGTCCCCCCCCAGTGAACACTGAAGCTTTCTTT
CASSPPPVNTEAFF
>16|TRBV20-1|TRBD2|TRBJ2-1|many
TGCAGTGCTAGAGAGGGACTAGCGGGAGCCTACAATGAGCAGTTCTTC
CSAREGLAGAYNEQFF
>16|TRBV15|TRBD2|TRBJ2-2|-
TGTGCCACCAGCAAAGAGACGAGCGGGAATGCCGGGGAGCTGTTTTTT
CATSKETSGNAGELFF
>13|TRBV6-5|-|TRBJ2-7|-
TGTGGCAGTCCGACGGGAGTGGGTTACGAGCAGTACTTC
CGSPTGVGYEQYF
>14|TRBV12-3/TRBV12-4|-|TRBJ1-5|few
TGTGCCAGCAGTTTAATCGACCCGAATCAGCCCCAGCATTTT
CASSLIDPNQPQHF
>13|TRBV20-1|TRBD2|TRBJ2-1|many
TGCAGTGCTAGGACTAGCGGGAACAATGAGCAGTTCTTC
CSARTSGNNEQFF
>12|TRBV27|-|TRBJ1-5|few
TGTGCCAGCAGTATTCCGGGTCAGCCCCAGCATTTT
CASSIPGQPQHF
>15|TRBV6-5|-|TRBJ1-4|once
TGTGCCGGCAGTTCTGTAGGGGAAGGTGAAGAAAAACTGTTTTTT
CAGSSVGEGEEKLFF
>14|TRBV27|-|TRBJ2-1|-
TGTGCCAGCCGCTCACTGGGGCAGAACAATGTGCAGTTCTTC
CASRSLGQNNVQFF
>16|TRBV4-1|-|TRBJ1-3|-
TGCGCCAGCAGCCTAGAGGGCGATCACTCTGGAAACACCATATATTTT
CASSLEGDHSGNTIYF